This T cell receptor beta chain appears in the sequencing data of a study of shared clonotypes between healthy human individuals. Findings of the study overall: The naive CD4 repertoires of a handful of donors were compared, and around 4.9% of clonotypes were shared. Non-shared clonotypes had lower generation probabilities than clonotypes shared by all four sorted-subset donors.

In the original analysis: Filtering differed because ImmunoSEQ produced junction-only sequences that carried no quality scores. Measured with immunoSEQ multiplex PCR; TCRdb has only the in-frame clones, and not every one. Clonal size and the V and J genes are those of that table, whereas D and trimming came from the DNA. The table records around 750,000 clones, about 74% of them present only once. This clone was seen ten or more times. Antigen: not known. The CDR3 consists of 13 residues. V was trimmed by 5 bases and J by 4 bases, leaving 13 bases between them. Germline CDR1 is SQVTM and CDR2 is ANQGSEA.

The chain is built from TRBV29-1 and TRBJ2-3; a weak D match, TRBD2 (6 bases). What was sequenced was memory CD4+ T cells sorted from blood. Subset indicated: CD45RA-negative fraction. This sequence was found in a woman aged 25 to 39 in good health. The CDR3 DNA sequence: TGCAGCGTTCGGGAGAGCTCACCAGATACGCAGTATTTT. Translated: CSVRESSPDTQYF.